This T cell receptor beta chain was captured by sequencing in a study of blood T cells in healthy people across ages. Study findings and constraints: Roughly linearly, TCR beta diversity per million T cells fell as age increased.

Note on this clonotype: Its antigen is not identified.

With a J-beta primer mix and a sample-barcoded 5' primer, a second PCR ran about 7 to 11 cycles. Each cDNA molecule was tagged by a template-switch adaptor that had 12 random nucleotides. TCRdb called the 5' RACE reads again in MiXCR, with one record for every CDR3 protein. The sample includes 1,300,000 or so distinct CDR3 sequences, approximately 60% of them seen just once. The length of the CDR3 is 15 residues. The ends lost 2 bases at V and 6 bases at J; junction bases unmatched: 8. From germline, CDR1 is DFQATT and CDR2 SNEGSKA (reference sequence). This TCR came from a man younger than 30 in good health. The sample comprised blood. V is TRBV20-1 and J is TRBJ1-2; 11 nucleotides align to TRBD1. CDR3 nucleotide sequence: TGCAGTGCTAGACCCGGGACAGGGGGAATCGATGGCTACACCTTC. Translation gives CSARPGTGGIDGYTF.